The 20 T cell receptor beta chains listed next were all sequenced from one sample in a study of cytomegalovirus exposure and HLA in healthy donors. PCR was performed using 60 Vbeta and 13 Jbeta primers. Sequenced by immunoSEQ multiplex PCR; TCRdb stores in-frame clones only, minus some. This sample has roughly 100,000 clones, with around 76% found just once. The sequencing input was PBMCs. The receptor source for this set is a man between 35 and 55 years old in good health and CMV-seropositive.

The V and J genes are TRBV7-3 and TRBJ2-5, with TRBD2 identical over 13 bases. Germline assignment: CDR1 SGHTA and CDR2 FQGTGA. This CDR3 comprises 17 residues. J was trimmed by 3 bases and V by 6 bases; bases with no gene match: 10. CDR3 loop: CASRIRYGLAGEETQYF. CDR3 bases: TGTGCCAGCAGGATTCGTTATGGACTAGCGGGAGAAGAGACCCAGTACTTC.

The V call is TRBV6-4, the J call TRBJ1-1, with D maybe TRBD1 (5 bases). V lost 2 bases and J 5 bases, leaving 15 bases between the germline ends. CDR3 length: 15 residues. CDR1 and CDR2 (germline): MRHNA, SNTAGT. CDR3: CASSDGKAGRTEAFF. CDR3 DNA sequence: TGTGCCAGCAGTGACGGAAAGGCAGGGAGGACTGAAGCTTTCTTT.

The chain couples TRBV19 to TRBJ1-1; TRBD1 aligns across 7 bases. V lost 5 bases and J lost 2; bases outside the gene matches: 5. CDR1 and CDR2 (germline): LNHDA, SQIVND (reference sequence). This CDR3 is built from 14 residues. CDR3 sequence: CASSPGQINTEAFF. CDR3 DNA: TGTGCCAGTAGTCCGGGACAGATAAACACTGAAGCTTTCTTT.

CDR3 coding DNA: TGTGCCAGCAGCTGGGGGGGGGAAGATACGCAGTATTTT. It codes for CASSWGGEDTQYF. The V call is TRBV7-9, the J call TRBJ2-3; TRBD2 aligns across 7 bases. With 4 bases clipped from V and 5 bases from J, the junction kept 3 bases outside the gene matches. There are 13 residues in the CDR3. CDR1 SEHNR and CDR2 FQNEAQ come from the germline V gene (reference sequence).

This clone was detected only once. The chain employs TRBV19 and TRBJ2-6; possibly TRBD1 for D (5 bases). Germline CDR1 LNHDA, CDR2 SQIVND (reference sequence). Trimming took off 4 bases at V and 0 bases at J, with 10 bases between the two ends. This CDR3 is 16 amino acids long. The CDR3 region is CASSNQGSSGANVLTF. CDR3 coding DNA: TGTGCCAGTAGTAACCAGGGCAGCTCTGGGGCCAACGTCCTGACTTTC.

This chain joins TRBV27 and TRBJ1-4, with TRBD1 matching over 8 bases. The junction had 4 bases not matched to a gene; V was cut back by 1 base and J by 6 bases. Germline V CDR1 and CDR2: MNHEY, SMNVEV (reference sequence). CDR3 length equals 15 residues. The CDR3: CASSLFSGGHEKLFF. As DNA, the CDR3 is TGTGCCAGCAGTTTATTTTCAGGGGGCCATGAAAAACTGTTTTTT.

V usage is TRBV15 and J usage is TRBJ2-5; TRBD2 matches 9 bases. Unmatched junction bases numbered 7, after V lost 3 bases and J lost 2 bases. Germline V CDR1 and CDR2: LNHNV, YYDKDF (reference sequence). This CDR3 is 16 amino acids long. The CDR3 region is CATSSDKRGAQETQYF. The DNA for the CDR3 is TGTGCCACCAGCAGCGATAAGCGGGGGGCGCAAGAGACCCAGTACTTC.

The rearrangement joins TRBV7-9 to TRBJ1-4; 12 bases match TRBD1. The CDR3 consists of 15 residues. V lost 5 bases and J lost 7; bases outside the gene matches: 5. Per germline, CDR1 SEHNR and CDR2 FQNEAQ (reference sequence). The CDR3 DNA sequence: TGTGCCAGCAGCACAGGGACAGGGGGCCGTGAAAAACTGTTTTTT. Encoded protein: CASSTGTGGREKLFF.

J is TRBJ2-1 and V is TRBV9, with 8 bases fitting TRBD1. This CDR3 is 14 amino acids long. V shed 0 bases, J shed 8 bases, and the junction held 4 bases outside the gene matches. CDR1 is SGDLS and CDR2 is YYNGEE in the germline V gene. The CDR3 sequence: CASSVVDRDHEQFF. The DNA of the CDR3 is TGTGCCAGCAGCGTAGTGGACAGGGACCATGAGCAGTTCTTC.

This clone has only a few counts. The sample carries other DNA sequences with the same CDR3. V gene TRBV28 combines with J gene TRBJ1-1; D is undetermined. Germline CDR1 is MDHEN and CDR2 is SYDVKM. Trimming pared 2 bases from V and 4 bases from J, leaving 5 bases between. This CDR3 contains 12 residues. The DNA of the CDR3 is TGTGCCAGCAGTTTACGGGGCACTGAAGCTTTCTTT. Its translation is CASSLRGTEAFF. Variable domain in full (rest from reference TRBV28 and TRBJ1-1): DVKVTQSSRYLVKRTGEKVFLECVQDMDHENMFWYRQDPGLGLRLIYFSYDVKMKEKGDIPEGYSVSREKKERFSLILESASTNQTSMYLCASSLRGTEAFFGQGTRLTVV.

The genes are TRBV30 and TRBJ2-7; D is perhaps TRBD1 (6 bases). Trimming pared 3 bases from V and 3 bases from J, leaving 15 bases between. The CDR3 has 14 residues. CDR1 is GTSNPN and CDR2 is SVGIG in the germline V gene (reference sequence). The chain's CDR3 is CAWRGEGGIYEQYF. The CDR3 bases are TGTGCCTGGAGGGGTGAAGGGGGAATCTACGAGCAGTACTTC.

There are a few counts of this clone. The chain recombines TRBV6-4 with TRBJ1-5, with D hard to call. V was pared by 0 bases and J by 0 bases, with 24 bases between. The germline gives CDR1 MRHNA, CDR2 SNTAGT. This CDR3 contains 21 residues. CDR3 region: CASSDSRAPRDSSISNQPQHF. DNA for the CDR3: TGTGCCAGCAGTGACTCGAGGGCTCCCCGTGACTCTTCCATTAGCAATCAGCCCCAGCATTTT.

This clone was detected a few times. V usage is TRBV6-5 and J usage is TRBJ2-7; D remains ambiguous. V was pared by 6 bases and J by 6 bases, with 9 bases between. The CDR3 consists of 11 residues. From germline, CDR1 is MNHEY and CDR2 SVGAGI. The CDR3 DNA is TGTGCCAGCAGCCACAGTGGCGAGCAGTACTTC. Amino acids: CASSHSGEQYF.

CDR3 sequence (DNA): TGCGCCAGCAGCTTGGCATCGGAGTCCGGGGAGCTGTTTTTT. Protein sequence: CASSLASESGELFF. This sequence joins TRBV5-1 and TRBJ2-2, with D hard to call. The V and J ends lost 0 bases and 6 bases respectively, with 9 bases between them. In germline, CDR1 is SGHRS, CDR2 YFSETQ. The CDR3 is made up of 14 amino acids.

This clone has just one count. The genes are TRBV10-3 and TRBJ1-2, with 7 bases that match TRBD1. V lost 0 bases and J lost 6; bases outside the gene matches: 7. Looked up from germline, CDR1 is ENHRY and CDR2 is SYGVKD. The CDR3 covers 15 residues. CDR3 protein: CAISESMGQWNGYTF. The CDR3 coding sequence is TGTGCCATCAGTGAGTCGATGGGACAGTGGAATGGCTACACCTTC.

The sample holds a few counts of this clone. The rearrangement links TRBV7-8 to TRBJ1-5; D is possibly TRBD1 (5 bases). V was cut by 8 bases and J by 3 bases, with 17 bases left in between. In germline, CDR1 is SGHVS, CDR2 FQNEAQ. The CDR3 extends over 15 amino acids. CDR3 DNA: TGTGCCAGCCACCGGGGGTGGCCGCTCAATCAGCCCCAGCATTTT. Translated: CASHRGWPLNQPQHF.

The gene calls are TRBV7-2 and TRBJ1-5; TRBD1 matches 8 bases. The germline CDR1 and CDR2 sequences are SGHTA and FQGNSA. The CDR3 is made up of 16 amino acids. After removal of 4 bases from V and 3 bases from J, the junction contained 8 bases not matched to a gene. CDR3 in DNA: TGTGCCAGCAGCTCCACAGGGGGGAGTGACAATCAGCCCCAGCATTTT. It encodes CASSSTGGSDNQPQHF.

The gene calls are TRBV11-2 and TRBJ2-2; no reliable D call. CDR1 is SGHAT, CDR2 FQNNGV, per germline. The CDR3 is 15 residues long. V was clipped by 6 bases and J by 0 bases, with 11 bases between them. The CDR3 protein is CASSPGAANTGELFF. CDR3 DNA sequence: TGTGCCAGCAGTCCCGGAGCCGCGAACACCGGGGAGCTGTTTTTT.

V and J are TRBV7-2 and TRBJ1-1; D ambiguous. The CDR3 length is 15 residues. Germline V gene data show CDR1 as SGHTA and CDR2 as FQGNSA. V was cut by 1 base and J by 4 bases, with 13 bases left in between. CDR3 nucleotides: TGTGCCAGCAGCTTAGGAGGGTTCGTGAGCACTGAAGCTTTCTTT. Protein product: CASSLGGFVSTEAFF.

This sequence joins TRBV7-9 and TRBJ2-5; 7 bases are shared with TRBD1. The V gene's germline CDR1 is SEHNR and CDR2 FQNEAQ (reference sequence). The CDR3 loop spans 15 amino acids. The junction had 8 bases not matched to a gene; V was cut back by 5 bases and J by 2 bases. CDR3 sequence: CASSKRDSPQETQYF. In DNA, the CDR3 is TGTGCCAGCAGCAAACGGGACAGTCCACAAGAGACCCAGTACTTC.